A single TCR beta chain is shown here with its context. The record originates from a study of blood T cell repertoires in COVID-19. Assay: immunoSEQ multiplex PCR; the TCRdb copy retains only in-frame clones and omits some. Of fewer than 50,000 clones in the sample, 81% were seen once. The CDR3 runs to 12 residues. Germline V CDR1 and CDR2: MNHEY, SVGAGI. After removal of 9 bases from V and 5 bases from J, the junction contained 3 bases not matched to a gene. This receptor was obtained from a man in his forties with active or convalescent COVID-19. Material for sequencing was peripheral blood. This chain joins TRBV6-5 and TRBJ1-2; 10 nucleotides align to TRBD1. The CDR3 reads CASRTGGYGYTF. The CDR3 region has the DNA TGTGCCAGTCGGACAGGGGGATATGGCTACACCTTC.